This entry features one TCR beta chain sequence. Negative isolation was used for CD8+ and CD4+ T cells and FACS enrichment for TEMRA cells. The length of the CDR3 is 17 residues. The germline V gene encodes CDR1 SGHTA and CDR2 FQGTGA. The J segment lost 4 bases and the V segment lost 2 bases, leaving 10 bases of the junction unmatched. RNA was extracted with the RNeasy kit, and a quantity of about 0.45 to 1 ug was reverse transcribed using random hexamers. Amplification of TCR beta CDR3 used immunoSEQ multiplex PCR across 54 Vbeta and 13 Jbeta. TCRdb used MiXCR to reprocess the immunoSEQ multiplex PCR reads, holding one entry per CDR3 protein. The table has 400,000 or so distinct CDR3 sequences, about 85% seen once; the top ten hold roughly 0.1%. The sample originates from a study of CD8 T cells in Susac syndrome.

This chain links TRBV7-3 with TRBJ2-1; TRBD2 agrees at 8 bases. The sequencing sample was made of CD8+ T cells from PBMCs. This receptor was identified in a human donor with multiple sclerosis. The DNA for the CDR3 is TGTGCCAGCAGCTTAGGTGGTAGCGGGACCCTTTACAATGAGCAGTTCTTC. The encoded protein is CASSLGGSGTLYNEQFF.